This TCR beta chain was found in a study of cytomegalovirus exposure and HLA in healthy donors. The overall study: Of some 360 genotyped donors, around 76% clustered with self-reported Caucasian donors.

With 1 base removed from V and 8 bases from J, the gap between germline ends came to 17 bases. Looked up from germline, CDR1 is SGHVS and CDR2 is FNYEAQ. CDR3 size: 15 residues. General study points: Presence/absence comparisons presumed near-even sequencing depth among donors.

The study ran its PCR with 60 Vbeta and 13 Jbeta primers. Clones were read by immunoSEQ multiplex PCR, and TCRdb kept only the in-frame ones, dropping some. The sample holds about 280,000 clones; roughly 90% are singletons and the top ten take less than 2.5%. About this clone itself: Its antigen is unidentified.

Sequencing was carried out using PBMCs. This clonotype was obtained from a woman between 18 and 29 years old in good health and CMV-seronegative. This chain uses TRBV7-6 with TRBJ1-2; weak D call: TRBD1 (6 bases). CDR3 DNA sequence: TGTGCCAGCAGCTTAGTCGATACAGGGACCGAGGGCTACACCTTC. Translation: CASSLVDTGTEGYTF.